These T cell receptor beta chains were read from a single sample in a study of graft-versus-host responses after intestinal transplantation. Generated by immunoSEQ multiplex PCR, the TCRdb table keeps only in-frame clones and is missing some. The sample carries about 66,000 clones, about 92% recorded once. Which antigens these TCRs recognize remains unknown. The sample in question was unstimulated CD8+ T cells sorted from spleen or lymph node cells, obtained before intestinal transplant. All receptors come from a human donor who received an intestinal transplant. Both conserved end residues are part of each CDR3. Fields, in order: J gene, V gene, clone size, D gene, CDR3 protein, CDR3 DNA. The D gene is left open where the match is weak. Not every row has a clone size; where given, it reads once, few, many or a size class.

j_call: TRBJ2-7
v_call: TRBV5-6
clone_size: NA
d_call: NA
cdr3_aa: CASSSGGAGAYEQYF
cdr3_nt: TGTGCCAGCAGCTCCGGAGGGGCTGGGGCTTACGAGCAGTACTTC

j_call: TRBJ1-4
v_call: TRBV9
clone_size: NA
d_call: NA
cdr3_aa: CASSPEGQATNEKLFF
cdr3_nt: TGTGCCAGCAGCCCGGAGGGGCAAGCAACTAATGAAAAACTGTTTTTT

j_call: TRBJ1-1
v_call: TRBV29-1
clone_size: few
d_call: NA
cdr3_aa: CSPTHRQRPNTEAFF
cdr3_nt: TGCAGCCCTACCCACCGGCAGCGGCCAAACACTGAAGCTTTCTTT

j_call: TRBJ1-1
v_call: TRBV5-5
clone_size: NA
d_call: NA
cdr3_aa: CASSWGPENTEAFF
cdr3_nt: TGTGCCAGCAGCTGGGGGCCAGAGAACACTGAAGCTTTCTTT

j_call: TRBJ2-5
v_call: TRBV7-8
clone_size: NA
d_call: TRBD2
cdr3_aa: CASSKHGGAWETQYF
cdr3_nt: TGTGCCAGCTCGAAACACGGGGGGGCCTGGGAGACCCAGTACTTC

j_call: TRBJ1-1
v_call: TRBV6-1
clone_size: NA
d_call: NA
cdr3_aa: CASSEREVNTEAFF
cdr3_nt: TGTGCCAGCAGTGAGAGGGAGGTGAACACTGAAGCTTTCTTT

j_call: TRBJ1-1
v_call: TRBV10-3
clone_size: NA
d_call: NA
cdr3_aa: CAISDPDRSNTEAFF
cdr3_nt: TGTGCCATCAGTGACCCAGACAGATCGAACACTGAAGCTTTCTTT

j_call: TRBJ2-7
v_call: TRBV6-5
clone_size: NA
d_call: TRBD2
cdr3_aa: CASSFVGLTEQYF
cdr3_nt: TGTGCCAGCAGTTTCGTGGGACTAACCGAGCAGTACTTC

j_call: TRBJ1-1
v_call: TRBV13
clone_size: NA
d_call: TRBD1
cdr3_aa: CASSQGDNTEAFF
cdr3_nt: TGTGCCAGCAGTCAGGGGGACAACACTGAAGCTTTCTTT

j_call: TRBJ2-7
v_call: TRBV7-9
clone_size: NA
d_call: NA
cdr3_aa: CASSLGGGQGKIPPYEQYF
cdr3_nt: TGTGCCAGCAGCTTAGGGGGGGGGCAGGGAAAAATACCTCCCTACGAGCAGTACTTC

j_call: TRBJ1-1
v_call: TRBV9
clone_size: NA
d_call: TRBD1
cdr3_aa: CASSPDRGEAFF
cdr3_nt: TGTGCCAGCAGCCCGGACAGGGGGGAAGCTTTCTTT

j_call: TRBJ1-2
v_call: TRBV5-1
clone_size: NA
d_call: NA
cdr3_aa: CASSGSYGYTF
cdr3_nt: TGCGCCAGCAGCGGCTCGTATGGCTACACCTTC

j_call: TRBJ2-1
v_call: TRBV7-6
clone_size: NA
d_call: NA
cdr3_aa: CASSRPPGEQFF
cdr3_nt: TGTGCCAGCAGCCGTCCCCCAGGGGAGCAGTTCTTC

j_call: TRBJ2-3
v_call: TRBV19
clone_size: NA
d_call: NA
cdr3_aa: CASGSRTPYF
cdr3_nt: TGTGCCAGCGGTTCGAGGACACCGTATTTT

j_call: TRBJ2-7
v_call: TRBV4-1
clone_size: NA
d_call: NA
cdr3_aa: CASSQPTGPEQYF
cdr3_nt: TGCGCCAGCAGCCAACCCACAGGGCCCGAGCAGTACTTC

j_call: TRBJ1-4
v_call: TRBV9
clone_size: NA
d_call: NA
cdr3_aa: CASSPSNEKLFF
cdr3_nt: TGTGCCAGCAGCCCTTCTAATGAAAAACTGTTTTTT

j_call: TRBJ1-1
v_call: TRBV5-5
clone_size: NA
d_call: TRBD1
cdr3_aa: CASSKRGLYTEAFF
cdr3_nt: TGTGCCAGCAGCAAGAGGGGGCTGTACACTGAAGCTTTCTTT

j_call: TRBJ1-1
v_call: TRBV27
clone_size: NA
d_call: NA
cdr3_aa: CASSLTGLGTEAFF
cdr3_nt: TGTGCCAGCAGCTTAACAGGGCTTGGCACTGAAGCTTTCTTT

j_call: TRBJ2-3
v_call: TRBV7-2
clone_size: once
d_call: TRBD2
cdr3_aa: CASQGLAGKNTDTQYF
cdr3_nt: TGTGCCAGCCAGGGACTAGCGGGGAAAAACACAGATACGCAGTATTTT

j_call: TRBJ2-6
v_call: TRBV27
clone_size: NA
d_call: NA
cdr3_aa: CASSGLSGANVLTF
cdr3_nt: TGTGCCAGCAGCGGACTCTCTGGGGCCAACGTCCTGACTTTC

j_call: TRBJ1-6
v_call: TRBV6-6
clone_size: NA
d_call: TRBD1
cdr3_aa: CASSGVTGSSPLHF
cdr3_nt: TGTGCCAGCAGCGGTGTGACAGGGAGTTCACCCCTCCACTTT

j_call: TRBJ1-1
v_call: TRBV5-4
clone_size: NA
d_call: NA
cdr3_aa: CASTERGGPEAFF
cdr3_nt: TGTGCCAGCACCGAAAGGGGGGGCCCTGAAGCTTTCTTT

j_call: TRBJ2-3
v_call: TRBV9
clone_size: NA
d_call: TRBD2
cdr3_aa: CASSGLAGGMVDTQYF
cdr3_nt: TGTGCCAGCAGCGGACTAGCGGGGGGAATGGTGGATACGCAGTATTTT

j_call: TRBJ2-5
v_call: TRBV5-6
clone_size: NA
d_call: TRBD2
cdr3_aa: CASSLSLAGRQETQYF
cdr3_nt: TGTGCCAGCAGCTTGAGTCTAGCGGGGAGACAAGAGACCCAGTACTTC

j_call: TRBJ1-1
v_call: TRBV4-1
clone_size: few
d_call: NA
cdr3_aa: CASSQDSAAEAFF
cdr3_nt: TGCGCCAGCAGCCAAGATTCTGCGGCTGAAGCTTTCTTT

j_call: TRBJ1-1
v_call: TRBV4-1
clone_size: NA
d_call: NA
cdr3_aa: CASSQGGVSEAFF
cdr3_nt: TGCGCCAGCAGCCAAGGGGGGGTCTCTGAAGCTTTCTTT